This TCR beta chain was captured by sequencing in a study of T cells in Graves' hyperthyroidism and ophthalmopathy. Whole-study findings and limits: Ophthalmopathy onset followed model prediction by a median around six months.

Many counts were recorded for this clonotype. Its specificity is not known. This CDR3 has 20 amino acids. Germline V gene data show CDR1 as SGHNT and CDR2 as YENEEA. J lost 4 bases, V lost 2 bases, and 15 bases had no gene match. TCR beta CDR3 regions were amplified from RNA transcripts. Using the HTBI primer set, a first-round RT-PCR was run on the TCR CDR3. TCRdb independently ran MiXCR on the multiplex PCR reads; one entry per CDR3 protein. Of hundreds of thousands of distinct CDR3 sequences listed, around 13% were seen once; the top ten hold approximately 13%. Ophthalmopathy cases scored 3 or more on the Clinical Activity Score and 4 or more on NOSPECS grade, with duration below 3 months.

The TCR originated in a woman between 45 and 65 years old with Graves' ophthalmopathy. The chain couples TRBV11-3 to TRBJ2-2; 11 bases agree with TRBD2. The sample comprised blood. The CDR3, as DNA: TGTGCCAGCAGCTTAACTGCATGGACAGCTAGCGGGGGGATCACCGGGGAGCTGTTTTTT. Its translation: CASSLTAWTASGGITGELFF.